This T cell receptor beta chain was sequenced in a study of shared clonotypes between healthy human individuals. Whole-study context: The plates for each donor numbered three CD4 naive, three CD4 memory, two CD8 naive and one CD8 memory.

Here immunoSEQ multiplex PCR was the method, and the copy in TCRdb shows in-frame clones only, minus some. The table includes under 2.5 million clones, less than 95% detected once. Study outcomes and limitations: Among non-shared clonotypes, generation probabilities were lower than among those shared by all four donors. A handful of donors showed sharing of 4.5% to 6% of naive CD4 clonotypes.

Deletions cut 3 bases from V and 12 bases from J, with 9 bases between. The CDR3 is 11 amino acids. Germline V gene lookup returns CDR1 SGDLS and CDR2 YYNGEE. As for this clone: Its antigen is currently unknown.

The clonotype originates from a man aged 18 to 29 in good health. Some clones in this sample may be carry-over from other donors' samples. The rearrangement links TRBV9 to TRBJ1-4, with D possibly being TRBD1 (6 bases). The sequencing sample was made of naive CD4+ T cells from PBMCs. Subset noted: CD45RA+ positively selected. The CDR3 DNA reads as TGTGCCAGCAGCGCAGGGGCTCAACTGTTTTTT. This gives the protein CASSAGAQLFF.